Ten or more counts support the clone carrying this T cell receptor (beta chain). Its target is not known. Looked up from germline, CDR1 is MNHNS and CDR2 is SASEGT. V lost 5 bases to trimming and J lost 3 bases, with 11 bases between them. The CDR3 has 14 amino acids. The diagnoses drew upon clinical symptoms, serum thyroxine and TRAb, thyroid ultrasound and orbital computed tomography. These data come from a study of T cells in Graves' hyperthyroidism and ophthalmopathy. About the research overall: Peripheral blood collection took place at initial diagnosis, before any treatment. General study results and limits: Prediction of ophthalmopathy progression came a median about 6 months pre-onset.

Researchers amplified the TCR beta CDR3 regions from RNA transcripts. An initial round of RT-PCR targeting the TCR CDR3 relied on the HTBI primer set. TCRdb reanalysed the multiplex PCR reads using MiXCR and keeps one entry per CDR3 protein. The sample yields about 380,000 distinct CDR3 sequences, under 20% seen once. Sequenced sample: blood. The J gene is TRBJ2-1, the V gene TRBV6-1; D is possibly TRBD2 (5 bases). The source of this sequence is a man aged 18 to 35 with Graves' ophthalmopathy. The CDR3 DNA sequence: TGTGCCAGCAGTAGTGGACTCCTCTACAATGAGCAGTTCTTC. Its protein is CASSSGLLYNEQFF.